The source of this T cell receptor beta chain is a study of monozygotic twins with inflammatory bowel disease. PCR of TCRalpha and TCRbeta cDNA was nested, with two rounds of 16 and 9 cycles. TCRdb reworked the 5' RACE reads into one entry per CDR3 protein, no DNA. Its listing shows about 330,000 distinct CDR3 sequences. The study's findings and limits: The analysis yielded no support for one strong signal or clonotype associated with IBD.

Whole blood served as the source of total RNA, and no T cell sorting took place. A note on this clonotype: Its antigen is unidentified.

The CDR3 loop spans 13 amino acids. Germline CDR1 SGHNT, CDR2 YYREEE (reference sequence). The clonotype comes from a human donor with ulcerative colitis or Crohn's disease, or a healthy co-twin of an affected twin (not recorded which). Source material: blood. The J gene is TRBJ2-7, the V gene TRBV5-4; TCRdb returns TRBD1, unconfirmable since there is no DNA. The CDR3 sequence is CASSEKGGHEQYF.